This T cell receptor (beta chain) was observed in a study of beta chain features in type 1 diabetes. Study context: When patients were set against healthy donors, age, gender and cell yields were similar.

Regarding this clone: As yet, its antigen is unknown.

Points from the study as a whole: Any role of HLA type in TCRB rearrangement remained unresolved here.

What was sequenced were expressed TCRB transcripts, since all of the isolated RNA had been reverse transcribed. The method was immunoSEQ multiplex PCR; TCRdb's version includes in-frame clones alone and lacks a portion of them. In the table there are roughly 610,000 clones, around 15% of which are singletons. The specimen was naive CD4+ T cells from blood. The sequence was collected from a man between 18 and 29 years old in good health.

The CDR3 nucleotides read TGTGCCAGCAGCTTAGCAGGGCACTATGGCTACACCTTC. Translating gives CASSLAGHYGYTF. This chain links TRBV7-9 with TRBJ1-2; D not resolved. V dropped 0 bases and J dropped 3 bases, with 5 bases sitting between them. The CDR3 covers 13 residues. From germline, CDR1 is SEHNR and CDR2 FQNEAQ (reference sequence).